This TCR beta chain came from a study of T cell responses to AZD1222 COVID-19 vaccine. Assay: immunoSEQ multiplex PCR; the TCRdb copy retains only in-frame clones and omits some. The sample yields 65,000 to 100,000 clones, 80% seen once. On this clone itself: Its antigen is still unknown.

Whole-study findings and limits: No repertoire was sampled before or during the peak T cell response, only after it. The donors showed a predominance of white British ancestry and of females, with possible underestimation of clonal diversity. Nearly half of spike-specific TCRs reportedly target variant regions that are unmutated in the B.1.351 and B.1.1.7 variants.

The CDR3 contains 15 residues. The V end lost 0 bases, the J end lost 6 bases, and 12 bases lay between the germline ends. Germline V gives CDR1 SGHAT, CDR2 FQNNGV. The sequenced sample was peripheral blood, obtained on day 0 of AZD1222 vaccination. The source is an adult in good health. This chain uses TRBV11-2 with TRBJ2-1, with TRBD2 as a possible D gene (5 bases). The CDR3 region is CASSLDRAAGNEQFF. In nucleotides, the CDR3 is TGTGCCAGCAGCTTAGATAGGGCGGCGGGCAATGAGCAGTTCTTC. The full variable domain, in which reference TRBV11-2 and TRBJ2-1 provide the parts outside the CDR3, is EAGVAQSPRYKIIEKRQSVAFWCNPISGHATLYWYQQILGQGPKLLIQFQNNGVVDDSQLPKDRFSAERLKGVDSTLKIQPAKLEDSAVYLCASSLDRAAGNEQFFGPGTRLTVL.